One sample yielded the 29 T cell receptor beta chains listed below, sequenced in a study of CD8 T cells in Susac syndrome. Reverse transcription of roughly 0.45 to 1 ug RNA used random hexamers. TCRdb fed the immunoSEQ multiplex PCR reads into MiXCR, producing one record per CDR3 protein. The repertoire holds about 120,000 distinct CDR3 sequences, with roughly 94% as singletons. Sequenced: CD4+ T cells from PBMCs. The receptors were gathered from a human donor in good health.

The chain employs TRBV6-6 and TRBJ2-1; TRBD1 is a possible D gene (6 bases). Germline V gene data show CDR1 as MNHNY and CDR2 as SVGAGI (reference sequence). V gave up 7 bases and J gave up 9 bases, with 10 bases separating them. CDR3 length: 11 amino acids. As DNA, the CDR3 is TGTGCCAGCACTATAGGGGGTGAGCAGTTCTTC. This encodes CASTIGGEQFF.

The rearrangement uses TRBV6-5 and TRBJ1-1; no definite D call. CDR3 length: 14 residues. Trimming removed 4 bases at V and 0 bases at J, with 9 bases between. Germline lookup yields CDR1 MNHEY and CDR2 SVGAGI. CDR3 DNA: TGTGCCAGCAGTTCGACACTTATGAACACTGAAGCTTTCTTT. Translated: CASSSTLMNTEAFF.

The J gene is TRBJ2-7, the V gene TRBV7-9, with 7 bases matching TRBD1. This CDR3 contains 14 residues. Germline CDR1 and CDR2: SEHNR and FQNEAQ (reference sequence). The junction had 4 bases not matched to a gene; V was cut back by 5 bases and J by 0 bases. The CDR3 DNA reads TGTGCCAGCAGCGCAGGACAGGTCTCCTACGAGCAGTACTTC. Translation gives CASSAGQVSYEQYF.

The J gene is TRBJ2-2, the V gene TRBV12-3 or TRBV12-4; tentatively, D is TRBD2 (5 bases). There are 16 residues in the CDR3. Trimming removed 7 bases from V and 4 bases from J, with 19 bases in between. The CDR3 DNA reads TGTGCCAGCACACCCTTCACGGGAACGGGCACCGGGGAGCTGTTTTTT. Encoded protein: CASTPFTGTGTGELFF.

The V gene is TRBV28, the J gene TRBJ1-6, with D uncertain. The ends were cut back, 6 bases at V and 1 base at J, with 10 bases in the middle. Germline V gives CDR1 MDHEN, CDR2 SYDVKM. The CDR3 contains 15 residues. CDR3 sequence (DNA): TGTGCCAGCAGCTCCCCTAATTCCTATAATTCACCCCTCCACTTT. This encodes CASSSPNSYNSPLHF.

This chain joins TRBV24-1 and TRBJ2-4; weak D call: TRBD1 (6 bases). V lost 2 bases, J lost 6 bases, and 13 bases lay in between. The CDR3 covers 15 residues. CDR1 and CDR2 (germline): KGHDR, SFDVKD. The CDR3 spells CATSDSTRTANIQYF. The CDR3 region has the DNA TGTGCCACCAGTGATTCAACGAGGACAGCAAACATTCAGTACTTC.

The chain employs TRBV7-2 and TRBJ2-1, with 7 bases fitting TRBD1. Germline values: CDR1 SGHTA, CDR2 FQGNSA. CDR3 length: 13 residues. The V segment lost 6 bases and the J segment 6 bases; nucleotides outside the gene matches: 5. The CDR3 is CASRQGYGNEQFF. The CDR3 DNA reads as TGTGCCAGCAGACAGGGGTATGGCAATGAGCAGTTCTTC.

This chain connects TRBV6-2 or TRBV6-3 to TRBJ1-1; D call uncertain. CDR1 and CDR2 from the germline V gene are MNHEY and SVGEGT. V was trimmed by 7 bases and J by 4 bases, leaving 13 bases between them. The CDR3 extends over 13 amino acids. The CDR3 sequence is CASTTVVGTEAFF. The DNA for the CDR3 is TGTGCCAGCACAACAGTAGTCGGCACTGAAGCTTTCTTT.

The chain links TRBV4-3 to TRBJ1-4; D uncertain. This CDR3 is built from 15 residues. V was pared by 1 base and J by 1 base, with 7 bases between. Germline lookup yields CDR1 LGHNA and CDR2 YSLEER. CDR3 residues: CASSQVSGTNEKLFF. DNA of the CDR3: TGCGCCAGCAGCCAAGTTTCAGGAACTAATGAAAAACTGTTTTTT.

The chain uses TRBV4-1 and TRBJ1-3; D unclear. CDR1 is MGHRA and CDR2 is YSYEKL in the germline V gene. With 0 bases removed from V and 3 bases from J, the gap between germline ends came to 3 bases. The CDR3 is made up of 13 amino acids. For the CDR3, the DNA is TGCGCCAGCAGCCAAGAAGTTGGAAACACCATATATTTT. This gives the protein CASSQEVGNTIYF.

V gene TRBV29-1 combines with J gene TRBJ1-2, with D possibly being TRBD1 (5 bases). Germline lookup yields CDR1 SQVTM and CDR2 ANQGSEA. V lost 7 bases to trimming and J lost 7 bases, with 16 bases between them. This CDR3 region has 12 residues. The CDR3 DNA reads TGCAGCGCTAACAGCGGGGCGAGTGGCTACACCTTC. Translation: CSANSGASGYTF.

The V call is TRBV7-9, the J call TRBJ2-3, with D tentatively TRBD1 (5 bases). Looked up from germline, CDR1 is SEHNR and CDR2 is FQNEAQ (reference sequence). This CDR3 is built from 11 residues. Between the trimmed V and J ends, which lost 7 bases and 6 bases, there was a span of 8 bases. CDR3 nucleotides: TGTGCCAGCACCGCAGGGGATACGCAGTATTTT. Translating it yields CASTAGDTQYF.

The J gene is TRBJ2-7, the V gene TRBV7-9; the D gene is possibly TRBD1 (6 bases). The V end lost 0 bases, the J end lost 5 bases, and 11 bases lay between the germline ends. The CDR3 sequence is 14 residues long. The germline V gene has CDR1 SEHNR and CDR2 FQNEAQ (reference sequence). The CDR3 loop is CASSLAGGWNEQYF. CDR3 DNA sequence: TGTGCCAGCAGCTTAGCTGGGGGCTGGAACGAGCAGTACTTC.

V is TRBV6-2 or TRBV6-3 and J is TRBJ2-2; D could derive from TRBD1 or TRBD2 (6 bases each). The germline CDR1 and CDR2 sequences are MNHEY and SVGEGT. V lost 5 bases to trimming and J lost 4 bases, with 17 bases between them. The CDR3 runs 16 residues. CDR3 nucleotides: TGTGCCAGCAGTGGAGGTGGGGGGCGGACCACCGGGGAGCTGTTTTTT. This gives the protein CASSGGGGRTTGELFF.

The V call is TRBV5-1, the J call TRBJ2-7, with no clear D. CDR3 length: 14 residues. CDR1 and CDR2 (germline): SGHRS, YFSETQ. V was clipped by 0 bases and J by 3 bases, with 10 bases between them. The CDR3 nucleotides are TGCGCCAGCAGCTTGGTCTCAGGCAACTACGAGCAGTACTTC. It encodes CASSLVSGNYEQYF.

CDR3 sequence: CASSLEASESTDTQYF. CDR3 DNA: TGTGCCAGCAGCTTAGAGGCTAGCGAAAGCACAGATACGCAGTATTTT. This rearrangement joins TRBV7-2 to TRBJ2-3; a weak D match, TRBD2 (6 bases). The germline gives CDR1 SGHTA, CDR2 FQGNSA. The CDR3 is 16 amino acids. V lost 1 base to trimming and J lost 0 bases, with 11 bases between them. The entire variable domain, with the rest obtained from reference TRBV7-2 and TRBJ2-3, is as follows: GAGVSQSPSNKVTEKGKDVELRCDPISGHTALYWYRQSLGQGLEFLIYFQGNSAPDKSGLPSDRFSAERTGGSVSTLTIQRTQQEDSAVYLCASSLEASESTDTQYFGPGTRLTVL.

This clonotype has more than one count but fewer than ten. This sequence joins TRBV25-1 and TRBJ2-5; no firm D call. Trimming left V 4 bases short and J 5 bases short, with 8 bases between. The CDR3 is made up of 12 amino acids. Germline-derived CDR1 and CDR2 are MGHDK and SYGVNS. The CDR3 coding sequence is TGTGCCAGCAGTGGGGGTGAGGAGACCCAGTACTTC. Its protein is CASSGGEETQYF.

The chain links TRBV5-1 to TRBJ2-7; 8 bases line up with TRBD1. Losses at the gene ends were 4 bases for V and 5 bases for J; bases not matched to a gene: 8. Germline CDR1 is SGHRS and CDR2 is YFSETQ. The CDR3 loop spans 14 amino acids. CDR3: CASSGMDRENEQYF. CDR3 nucleotide sequence: TGCGCCAGCAGCGGAATGGACAGGGAAAACGAGCAGTACTTC.

The gene calls are TRBV9 and TRBJ2-7, with D tentatively TRBD2 (6 bases). Germline loops: CDR1 SGDLS, CDR2 YYNGEE. Between the trimmed V and J ends, which lost 4 bases and 6 bases, there was a span of 17 bases. The CDR3 has 14 residues. The CDR3: CASSIGTPLAEQYF. CDR3 sequence (DNA): TGTGCCAGCAGCATCGGGACTCCTCTTGCCGAGCAGTACTTC.

This clonotype was recorded once. V and J are TRBV3-1 and TRBJ2-3; D gene ambiguous. Germline CDR1 reads LGHDT; CDR2 reads YNNKEL (reference sequence). V lost 0 bases and J 0 bases, leaving 10 bases between the germline ends. CDR3 length: 16 residues. The CDR3 DNA follows: TGTGCCAGCAGCCAAGATATCCTAGGAAGCACAGATACGCAGTATTTT. Its translation: CASSQDILGSTDTQYF.

This chain links TRBV5-1 with TRBJ2-1, with 9 bases lining up with TRBD2. Germline V gene sequence: CDR1 SGHRS, CDR2 YFSETQ. This CDR3 is 14 amino acids long. V was clipped by 7 bases and J by 5 bases; unmatched bases: 7. The CDR3 DNA follows: TGCGCCAGCCAGACTAGCGGAACTAACAATGAGCAGTTCTTC. Translated, it gives CASQTSGTNNEQFF.

The chain is built from TRBV6-1 and TRBJ2-7; 8 bases line up with TRBD2. The CDR3 covers 18 residues. With V trimmed by 6 bases and J by 5 bases, 21 bases remained unmatched. CDR1 and CDR2 from the germline V gene are MNHNS and SASEGT. The CDR3 DNA sequence: TGTGCCAGCAGATCCGGGACTAGACGTTTTGTGAGATTTGACGAGCAGTACTTC. As protein: CASRSGTRRFVRFDEQYF.

The chain combines TRBV12-3 or TRBV12-4 with TRBJ1-2; no reliable D call. This CDR3 has 11 amino acids. Between the trimmed V and J ends, which lost 3 bases and 5 bases, there was a span of 4 bases. The CDR3 DNA sequence: TGTGCCAGCAGTTTCCAGTATGGCTACACCTTC. It specifies CASSFQYGYTF.

This sequence joins TRBV29-1 and TRBJ2-7; 8 bases line up with TRBD1. J gave up 1 base and V 4 bases, and 9 bases lay outside the gene matches. The V gene's germline CDR1 is SQVTM and CDR2 ANQGSEA. This CDR3 contains 15 residues. The CDR3 spells CSVVPRTGISYEQYF. For the CDR3, the DNA is TGCAGCGTTGTTCCTCGGACAGGGATTTCCTACGAGCAGTACTTC.

This sequence joins TRBV7-3 and TRBJ2-2; 7 nucleotides match TRBD2. CDR1 SGHTA and CDR2 FQGTGA come from the germline V gene. J lost 4 bases, V lost 5 bases, and 13 bases had no gene match. The CDR3 has 17 amino acids. The CDR3 loop reads CASSQQVASGPTGELFF. The CDR3 nucleotides read TGTGCCAGCAGCCAACAGGTGGCTAGCGGTCCCACCGGGGAGCTGTTTTTT.

This chain links TRBV10-3 with TRBJ2-7, with D tentatively TRBD1 or TRBD2 (5 bases each). Germline CDR1 ENHRY, CDR2 SYGVKD. CDR3 length equals 15 residues. Trimming pared 3 bases from V and 5 bases from J, leaving 17 bases between. The CDR3 protein is CAISERDDTYDEQYF. CDR3 DNA: TGTGCCATCAGTGAAAGGGACGACACGTACGACGAGCAGTACTTC.

The gene calls are TRBV5-6 and TRBJ2-3; possible D gene TRBD2, 5 bases. V lost 1 base, J lost 8 bases, and 8 bases lay in between. Germline V gives CDR1 SGHDT, CDR2 YYEEEE. This CDR3 is built from 12 residues. DNA of the CDR3: TGTGCCAGCAGCTTGACTAGTGCTACGCAGTATTTT. This codes for CASSLTSATQYF. The full variable domain, completed using reference TRBV5-6 and TRBJ2-3, is DAGVTQSPTHLIKTRGQQVTLRCSPKSGHDTVSWYQQALGQGPQFIFQYYEEEERQRGNFPDRFSGHQFPNYSSELNVNALLLGDSALYLCASSLTSATQYFGPGTRLTVL.

V and J are TRBV12-3 or TRBV12-4 and TRBJ1-5, with D possibly being TRBD1 (5 bases). The CDR3 covers 13 residues. Between the trimmed V and J ends, which lost 7 bases and 6 bases, there was a span of 13 bases. CDR3 coding DNA: TGTGCCAGCACCTCGACAGTAGGTCAGCCCCAGCATTTT. Protein: CASTSTVGQPQHF.

The gene calls are TRBV2 and TRBJ2-7; D perhaps matches TRBD1 (6 bases). Deletions cut 3 bases from V and 2 bases from J, with 17 bases between. This CDR3 spans 16 amino acids. CDR1 SNHLY and CDR2 FYNNEI come from the germline V gene. The CDR3 DNA sequence: TGTGCCAGCAGTGATCCGGCGGCAGGGGCTACCTACGAGCAGTACTTC. Its protein is CASSDPAAGATYEQYF.